The 31 T cell receptor beta chains below come from one sample, sequenced in a study of lymphopenia after photon versus proton radiotherapy. The protocol was immunoSEQ multiplex PCR, while the TCRdb copy is restricted to in-frame clones and leaves out a portion. The sample lists roughly 30,000 clones, roughly 89% occurring once. Sequenced here: peripheral blood, sampled from a patient treated with proton-based radiotherapy. The receptors come from a woman aged 60 to 75 with cholangiocarcinoma. Some clones in this sample may be carry-over from other donors' samples.

In this sample, this clone turned up once. V usage is TRBV9 and J usage is TRBJ2-5; D is undetermined. Per the germline V gene, CDR1 is SGDLS and CDR2 is YYNGEE. V lost 0 bases and J lost 4, with 13 bases in between. This CDR3 is built from 15 residues. The CDR3 DNA reads TGTGCCAGCAGCGTAGGCTCAAACATGGGAGAGACCCAGTACTTC. Translation: CASSVGSNMGETQYF.

The genes are TRBV7-2 and TRBJ2-1, with unresolved D. CDR1 SGHTA and CDR2 FQGNSA come from the germline V gene. The CDR3 spans 13 residues. V gave up 1 base and J gave up 3 bases, with 4 bases separating them. CDR3 DNA: TGTGCCAGCAGCTTAGGGATCTACAATGAGCAGTTCTTC. Protein sequence: CASSLGIYNEQFF.

The chain links TRBV7-3 to TRBJ1-1, with D perhaps TRBD1 (5 bases). The V gene lost 4 bases and the J gene lost 1 base, with 13 bases spanning the gap. The germline V gene has CDR1 SGHTA and CDR2 FQGTGA. The CDR3 is 15 residues long. The CDR3: CASSYTHTGNTEAFF. CDR3 bases: TGTGCCAGCAGCTACACTCACACAGGGAACACTGAAGCTTTCTTT.

V is TRBV7-2 and J is TRBJ2-3, with TRBD1 as a possible D gene (7 bases). This CDR3 is 18 amino acids long. Germline V gene lookup returns CDR1 SGHTA and CDR2 FQGNSA. The V and J ends lost 4 bases and 0 bases respectively, with 20 bases between them. The CDR3 spells CASSSPRGAGVSTDTQYF. In DNA, the CDR3 is TGTGCCAGCAGCTCTCCCAGGGGGGCAGGGGTTAGCACAGATACGCAGTATTTT.

The chain is built from TRBV6-7 and TRBJ1-5; 8 bases match TRBD1. TRBV6-7 is classed as an ORF, of uncertain function. The CDR3 has 16 residues. The junction had 8 bases not matched to a gene; V was cut back by 6 bases and J by 1 base. CDR3 bases: TGTGCCAGCAGGGATGGGACAGGTGAAAGCAATCAGCCCCAGCATTTT. Residues: CASRDGTGESNQPQHF.

The chain links TRBV15 to TRBJ1-4; unclear D gene. The CDR3 length is 13 residues. Germline values: CDR1 LNHNV, CDR2 YYDKDF (reference sequence). The germline V and J ends were trimmed by 6 bases and 3 bases, with 8 bases remaining between them. CDR3 sequence (DNA): TGTGCCACCAGGAAACCGGCTAATGAAAAACTGTTTTTT. This codes for CATRKPANEKLFF.

This clone showed up just once. The chain carries TRBV7-2 and TRBJ2-2, with a weak D call TRBD2 (6 bases). The CDR3 extends over 15 amino acids. CDR1 is SGHTA and CDR2 is FQGNSA in the germline V gene. Trimming pared 3 bases from V and 0 bases from J, leaving 8 bases between. The CDR3 DNA reads TGTGCCAGCAGCTTGGGACTCCCGAACACCGGGGAGCTGTTTTTT. This translates into CASSLGLPNTGELFF.

In DNA form, the CDR3 reads TGCGCCAGCAGCCAAGAAATTAATCAGCCCCAGCATTTT. Residues: CASSQEINQPQHF. The chain has TRBV4-3 and TRBJ1-5; the D is unclear. The germline gives CDR1 LGHNA, CDR2 YSLEER. The CDR3 length is 13 residues. The V end was cut by 0 bases, the J end by 4 bases, with 4 bases between.

CDR3 nucleotide sequence: TGTGCCAGCAGTTTCTCGGGCCGAGGGGTCGGCCAAGAGACCCAGTACTTC. This gives the protein CASSFSGRGVGQETQYF. The genes are TRBV27 and TRBJ2-5; D tentatively fits TRBD1 or TRBD2 (5 bases each). The CDR3 runs to 17 residues. CDR1 and CDR2 from the germline V gene are MNHEY and SMNVEV (reference sequence). Trimming cost V 3 bases and J 1 base, with 18 bases left between them.

The chain couples TRBV2 to TRBJ1-1; TRBD1 is a possible D gene (6 bases). The CDR3 runs 14 residues. From germline, CDR1 is SNHLY and CDR2 FYNNEI. Trimming shortened V by 5 bases and J by 1 base, and 11 bases separated the two germline ends. The CDR3 DNA follows: TGTGCCAGCAGTAGGGGGACGTGGAACACTGAAGCTTTCTTT. It codes for CASSRGTWNTEAFF.

This clone showed up just a few times. The chain employs TRBV2 and TRBJ2-4; D unresolved. CDR1 is SNHLY, CDR2 FYNNEI, per germline. This CDR3 contains 15 residues. V lost 1 base, J lost 0 bases, and 7 bases lay in between. CDR3 coding DNA: TGTGCCAGCAGTGAAGGATTCCTAGCCAAAAACATTCAGTACTTC. Its protein is CASSEGFLAKNIQYF.

The V and J genes are TRBV6-5 and TRBJ1-2; no definite D call. The CDR3 runs to 14 residues. Germline V CDR1 and CDR2: MNHEY, SVGAGI. CDR3 nucleotides: TGTGCGGTCGGGCCTTTTCTTAACCCGGGGGGCTACACCTTC. The encoded protein is CAVGPFLNPGGYTF.

The chain combines TRBV7-6 with TRBJ1-1; 8 bases match TRBD1. Germline V gene lookup returns CDR1 SGHVS and CDR2 FNYEAQ. Germline trimming cut 1 base from V and 7 bases from J; bases unmatched to any gene: 2. The CDR3 is 13 residues long. The CDR3 region is CASSLDRGIEAFF. CDR3 nucleotide sequence: TGTGCCAGCAGCTTAGACAGGGGGATTGAAGCTTTCTTT. Full variable domain (rest looked up from reference TRBV7-6 and TRBJ1-1): GAGVSQSPRYKVTKRGQDVALRCDPISGHVSLYWYRQALGQGPEFLTYFNYEAQQDKSGLPNDRFSAERPEGSISTLTIQRTEQRDSAMYRCASSLDRGIEAFFGQGTRLTVV.

This rearrangement joins TRBV4-3 to TRBJ2-7; D gene uncertain. CDR3 length equals 14 residues. Germline V gene sequence: CDR1 LGHNA, CDR2 YSLEER. V was trimmed by 3 bases and J by 0 bases, leaving 9 bases between them. The CDR3 DNA reads as TGCGCCAGCAGCCAGTTGGGAAACTCCTACGAGCAGTACTTC. It encodes CASSQLGNSYEQYF.

The chain recombines TRBV15 with TRBJ2-1; 7 bases fit TRBD2. V was pared by 0 bases and J by 0 bases, with 5 bases of the junction left unmatched. The germline V gene encodes CDR1 LNHNV and CDR2 YYDKDF (reference sequence). The CDR3 sequence is 17 residues long. The CDR3: CATSRDRRGSSYNEQFF. Written as DNA, the CDR3 is TGTGCCACCAGCAGAGATAGGCGGGGGAGCTCCTACAATGAGCAGTTCTTC.

The J gene is TRBJ2-7, the V gene TRBV18; possibly TRBD1 for D (6 bases). This CDR3 contains 15 residues. CDR1 is KGHSH and CDR2 is LQKENI in the germline V gene. With 4 bases removed from V and 6 bases from J, the gap between germline ends came to 19 bases. The CDR3 DNA follows: TGTGCCAGCTCACGCGAGACAGGCGGTATCGGCGAGCAGTACTTC. Translated: CASSRETGGIGEQYF. The variable domain in full, completed from reference TRBV18 and TRBJ2-7, reads NAGVMQNPRHLVRRRGQEARLRCSPMKGHSHVYWYRQLPEEGLKFMVYLQKENIIDESGMPKERFSAEFPKEGPSILRIQQVVRGDSAAYFCASSRETGGIGEQYFGPGTRLTVT.

This clone was seen a single time. The chain uses TRBV27 and TRBJ2-3; 10 nucleotides line up with TRBD1. The junction had 13 bases not matched to a gene; V was cut back by 5 bases and J by 11 bases. The CDR3 runs 15 residues. Germline V gene lookup returns CDR1 MNHEY and CDR2 SMNVEV (reference sequence). The CDR3 nucleotides read TGTGCCAGCAGTACGGCCGGGACAGGGGTATTTGGGCAGTATTTT. It is translated as CASSTAGTGVFGQYF.

The chain employs TRBV7-2 and TRBJ1-5; possibly TRBD1 for D (5 bases). The CDR3 contains 15 residues. The V end was cut by 3 bases, the J end by 3 bases, with 12 bases between. The germline V gene has CDR1 SGHTA and CDR2 FQGNSA. Here the CDR3 reads CASSFYAGLNQPQHF. CDR3 sequence (DNA): TGTGCCAGCAGCTTTTATGCGGGGCTCAATCAGCCCCAGCATTTT. The complete variable domain, with remaining parts taken from reference TRBV7-2 and TRBJ1-5, reads GAGVSQSPSNKVTEKGKDVELRCDPISGHTALYWYRQSLGQGLEFLIYFQGNSAPDKSGLPSDRFSAERTGGSVSTLTIQRTQQEDSAVYLCASSFYAGLNQPQHFGDGTRLSIL.

The rearrangement uses TRBV15 and TRBJ1-5; 8 nucleotides match TRBD1. Germline V gene lookup returns CDR1 LNHNV and CDR2 YYDKDF (reference sequence). The CDR3 has 15 residues. V trimming: 3 bases; J trimming: 7 bases; junction bases outside the gene matches: 8. The CDR3 sequence is CATSRTPTGDQPQHF. For the CDR3, the DNA is TGTGCCACCAGCAGGACCCCGACAGGGGACCAGCCCCAGCATTTT. Full variable domain (missing parts from reference TRBV15 and TRBJ1-5): DAMVIQNPRYQVTQFGKPVTLSCSQTLNHNVMYWYQQKSSQAPKLLFHYYDKDFNNEADTPDNFQSRRPNTSFCFLDIRSPGLGDTAMYLCATSRTPTGDQPQHFGDGTRLSIL.

The chain recombines TRBV2 with TRBJ1-5; D might be TRBD1 (5 bases). This CDR3 is built from 13 residues. The germline V gene has CDR1 SNHLY and CDR2 FYNNEI. V lost 8 bases and J lost 6, with 14 bases in between. In DNA, the CDR3 is TGTGCCAGCGGGCAGGGTAAGAGTCAGCCCCAGCATTTT. Residues: CASGQGKSQPQHF.

This rearrangement joins TRBV6-6 to TRBJ1-1; D uncertain. The CDR3 runs to 14 residues. The germline gives CDR1 MNHNY, CDR2 SVGAGI (reference sequence). Trimming took off 0 bases at V and 11 bases at J, with 16 bases between the two ends. The CDR3, as DNA: TGTGCCAGCAGTTACTCGAGAACACCGACGGGGGCTTTCTTT. Amino acid sequence: CASSYSRTPTGAFF.

CDR3 nucleotides: TGTGCCAGCAGCGCAGCTTGGGGTGGGAGCACTGAAGCTTTCTTT. This codes for CASSAAWGGSTEAFF. V usage is TRBV9 and J usage is TRBJ1-1; D unclear. V was trimmed by 3 bases and J by 4 bases, leaving 16 bases between them. Per germline, CDR1 SGDLS and CDR2 YYNGEE. This CDR3 has 15 residues.

The chain has TRBV7-9 and TRBJ1-2; D might be TRBD1 (6 bases). The CDR3 is 15 residues long. CDR1 SEHNR and CDR2 FQNEAQ come from the germline V gene (reference sequence). V dropped 3 bases and J dropped 8 bases, with 19 bases sitting between them. In nucleotides, the CDR3 is TGTGCCAGCAGCTTGGAGGACGGGACACACCCGGGCTACACCTTC. Its translation: CASSLEDGTHPGYTF.

V gene TRBV27 combines with J gene TRBJ1-6, with D possibly being TRBD1 (5 bases). V lost 3 bases and J lost 7, with 13 bases in between. Per the germline V gene, CDR1 is MNHEY and CDR2 is SMNVEV (reference sequence). This CDR3 has 15 amino acids. The CDR3 reads CASSFRGEINSPLHF. The CDR3 bases are TGTGCCAGCAGTTTCCGAGGGGAAATAAATTCACCCCTCCACTTT.

This rearrangement joins TRBV11-2 to TRBJ2-7; D is perhaps TRBD1 (5 bases). Trimming removed 7 bases at V and 2 bases at J, with 18 bases between. The CDR3 spans 15 residues. The germline V gene has CDR1 SGHAT and CDR2 FQNNGV. CDR3 sequence: CASTPAGRAPYEQYF. For the CDR3, the DNA is TGTGCCAGCACTCCGGCTGGCAGGGCCCCCTACGAGCAGTACTTC. Drawing the rest from reference TRBV11-2 and TRBJ2-7, the complete variable domain is EAGVAQSPRYKIIEKRQSVAFWCNPISGHATLYWYQQILGQGPKLLIQFQNNGVVDDSQLPKDRFSAERLKGVDSTLKIQPAKLEDSAVYLCASTPAGRAPYEQYFGPGTRLTVT.

The chain carries TRBV25-1 and TRBJ2-1, with a tentative D call TRBD1 (5 bases). V gave up 0 bases and J gave up 7 bases, with 13 bases separating them. Germline values: CDR1 MGHDK, CDR2 SYGVNS. This CDR3 comprises 15 residues. The DNA for the CDR3 is TGTGCCAGCAGTGAATACAAGGGGCGCGTGAATGAGCAGTTCTTC. This translates into CASSEYKGRVNEQFF.

The chain joins TRBV6-5 to TRBJ2-7; D not resolved. The CDR3 sequence is 15 residues long. Per germline, CDR1 MNHEY and CDR2 SVGAGI. V gave up 4 bases and J gave up 4 bases, with 17 bases separating them. In DNA form, the CDR3 reads TGTGCCAGCAGTTCGCCCCTCCGAGGTGCGTACGAGCAGTACTTC. This encodes CASSSPLRGAYEQYF.

The chain employs TRBV7-3 and TRBJ2-5; D is perhaps TRBD1 (6 bases). This CDR3 has 13 amino acids. Per germline, CDR1 SGHTA and CDR2 FQGTGA. Trimming stripped 2 bases from V and 5 bases from J, with 9 bases between. CDR3 sequence: CASSLGQGETQYF. The CDR3 bases are TGTGCCAGCAGCTTAGGGCAGGGGGAGACCCAGTACTTC.

The chain recombines TRBV7-2 with TRBJ1-2; perhaps TRBD1 as D (5 bases). Deletions cut 1 base from V and 5 bases from J, with 11 bases between. The CDR3 sequence is 14 residues long. Germline V gene lookup returns CDR1 SGHTA and CDR2 FQGNSA. The CDR3 protein is CASSLGAAGYGYTF. The CDR3 DNA reads as TGTGCCAGCAGCTTAGGAGCGGCAGGGTATGGCTACACCTTC.

This chain joins TRBV6-5 and TRBJ1-1; D not resolved. The CDR3 length is 12 residues. Germline CDR1 is MNHEY and CDR2 is SVGAGI. Between the trimmed V and J ends, which lost 11 bases and 3 bases, there was a span of 13 bases. The CDR3 reads CAVRRGDTEAFF. The CDR3 DNA reads TGTGCCGTGCGACGCGGGGACACTGAAGCTTTCTTT.

The V and J genes are TRBV18 and TRBJ1-1, with D perhaps matching TRBD1 (5 bases). The CDR3 consists of 14 residues. V was cut by 3 bases and J by 6 bases, with 14 bases left in between. Germline V gives CDR1 KGHSH, CDR2 LQKENI. CDR3 protein: CASSPQGMVSEAFF. CDR3 bases: TGTGCCAGCTCACCGCAGGGCATGGTATCTGAAGCTTTCTTT. Filled out from reference TRBV18 and TRBJ1-1, the complete variable domain reads NAGVMQNPRHLVRRRGQEARLRCSPMKGHSHVYWYRQLPEEGLKFMVYLQKENIIDESGMPKERFSAEFPKEGPSILRIQQVVRGDSAAYFCASSPQGMVSEAFFGQGTRLTVV.